A single sample is the source of the 6 T cell receptor beta chains below, sequenced in a study of T cell changes during pregnancy in multiple sclerosis. Assay: immunoSEQ multiplex PCR; the TCRdb copy retains only in-frame clones and omits some. Among some 60,000 clones listed, 85% to 95% were seen once. The sample consisted of peripheral blood, taken in the first trimester of pregnancy. Receptor source: a female donor with multiple sclerosis, enrolled in a pregnancy study.

V gene TRBV2 combines with J gene TRBJ1-1; 8 nucleotides match TRBD1. CDR1 SNHLY and CDR2 FYNNEI come from the germline V gene. The length of the CDR3 is 14 residues. The ends lost 6 bases at V and 1 base at J; junction bases unmatched: 4. CDR3 nucleotide sequence: TGTGCCAGCAGGGGGGACAGGAGGAACACTGAAGCTTTCTTT. Its translation is CASRGDRRNTEAFF.

V usage is TRBV19 and J usage is TRBJ1-1; TRBD1 agrees at 10 bases. Germline CDR1 is LNHDA and CDR2 is SQIVND (reference sequence). The CDR3 contains 15 residues. Trimming cost V 2 bases and J 4 bases; bases outside gene matches: 4. The CDR3 protein is CASSIYGTGATEAFF. The CDR3 nucleotides are TGTGCCAGTAGTATATACGGGACAGGGGCCACTGAAGCTTTCTTT. The full variable domain, in which reference TRBV19 and TRBJ1-1 provide the parts outside the CDR3, is DGGITQSPKYLFRKEGQNVTLSCEQNLNHDAMYWYRQDPGQGLRLIYYSQIVNDFQKGDIAEGYSVSREKKESFPLTVTSAQKNPTAFYLCASSIYGTGATEAFFGQGTRLTVV.

The CDR3 nucleotides are TGTGCCAGCAGCCCCGGGCGGGGGAACCAAGAGACCCAGTACTTC. This encodes CASSPGRGNQETQYF. The chain links TRBV14 to TRBJ2-5; TRBD2 matches 7 bases. The germline CDR1 and CDR2 sequences are SGHDN and FVKESK. After removal of 4 bases from V and 0 bases from J, the junction contained 5 bases not matched to a gene. This CDR3 region has 15 residues.

The chain uses TRBV13 and TRBJ2-4; TRBD2 aligns across 7 bases. This CDR3 is 18 amino acids long. The J segment lost 0 bases and the V segment lost 3 bases, leaving 11 bases of the junction unmatched. Per germline, CDR1 PRHDT and CDR2 FYEKMQ (reference sequence). The CDR3, as DNA: TGTGCCAGCAGCTTGGCGGCGGGGGAGCCCTTAGCCAAAAACATTCAGTACTTC. Translating it yields CASSLAAGEPLAKNIQYF.

The chain couples TRBV7-9 to TRBJ2-6, with D tentatively TRBD2 (6 bases). Germline CDR1 and CDR2: SEHNR and FQNEAQ (reference sequence). The ends were cut back, 4 bases at V and 0 bases at J, with 13 bases in the middle. The CDR3 extends over 17 amino acids. DNA for the CDR3: TGTGCCAGCAGCTCCCATCGCGGGGTCTCTGGGGCCAACGTCCTGACTTTC. Translating it yields CASSSHRGVSGANVLTF.

This clone has a single count. The V gene is TRBV5-6, the J gene TRBJ2-2; tentative D call: TRBD2 (5 bases). The V gene's germline CDR1 is SGHDT and CDR2 YYEEEE. This CDR3 has 13 amino acids. The ends were cut back, 3 bases at V and 5 bases at J, with 8 bases in the middle. The CDR3 DNA reads as TGTGCCAGCAGCTATGAGCGGACCGGGGAGCTGTTTTTT. It yields the protein CASSYERTGELFF.